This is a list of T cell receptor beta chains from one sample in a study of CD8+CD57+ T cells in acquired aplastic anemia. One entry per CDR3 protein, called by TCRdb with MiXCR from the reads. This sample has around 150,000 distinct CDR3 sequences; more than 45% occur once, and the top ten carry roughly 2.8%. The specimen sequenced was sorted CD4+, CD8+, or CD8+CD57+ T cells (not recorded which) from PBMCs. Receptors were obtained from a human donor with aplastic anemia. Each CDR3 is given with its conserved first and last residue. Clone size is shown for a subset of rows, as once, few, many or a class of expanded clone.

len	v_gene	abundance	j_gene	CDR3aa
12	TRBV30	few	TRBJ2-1	CAWRPNHNEQFF
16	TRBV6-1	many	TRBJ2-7	CASSVWASGGTGEQYF
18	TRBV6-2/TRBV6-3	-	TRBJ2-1	CASSYSIGSSGRRNEQFF
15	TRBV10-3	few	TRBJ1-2	CAISAREIQNYGYTF
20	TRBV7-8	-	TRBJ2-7	CASSLAGKQGSRGSYGEQYF
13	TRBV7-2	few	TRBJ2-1	CASSLVQVNEQFF
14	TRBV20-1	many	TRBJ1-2	CSARGDRGDYGYTF
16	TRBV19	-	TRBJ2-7	CASGELTAGGVNEQYF
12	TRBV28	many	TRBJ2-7	CASITGEREQYF
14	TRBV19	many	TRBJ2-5	CASSIIGTGETQYF
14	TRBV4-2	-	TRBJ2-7	CASSTDGVSYEQYF
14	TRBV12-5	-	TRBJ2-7	CASGLEQGGYEQYF
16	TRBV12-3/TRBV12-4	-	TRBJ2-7	CASSPGWTVFSYEQYF
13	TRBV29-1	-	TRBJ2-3	CSVVVGGGDTQYF
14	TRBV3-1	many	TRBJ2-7	CASSQFPGQGEQYF
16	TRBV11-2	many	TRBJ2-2	CASSAPGGANTGELFF
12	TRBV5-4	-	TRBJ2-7	CASTAGTYEQYF
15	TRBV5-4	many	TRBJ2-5	CASSRGEGAQETQYF
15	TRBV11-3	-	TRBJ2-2	CASRKTGSNTGELFF
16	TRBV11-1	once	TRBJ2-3	CASSSIRGTGTDTQYF
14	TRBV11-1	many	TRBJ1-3	CASSLGISGNTIYF
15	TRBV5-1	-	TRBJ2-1	CASSLGTTDGSEQFF
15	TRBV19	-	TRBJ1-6	CASSMGQGYNSPLHF
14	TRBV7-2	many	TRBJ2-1	CASSIRLAGNEQFF
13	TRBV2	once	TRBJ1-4	CASRRTANEKLFF
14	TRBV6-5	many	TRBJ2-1	CASSYFERENEQFF
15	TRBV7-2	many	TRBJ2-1	CASSPDQSSYNEQFF
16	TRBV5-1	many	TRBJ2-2	CASSVGDRGPVGELFF
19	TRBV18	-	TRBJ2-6	CASSSSDRKRSSGANVLTF
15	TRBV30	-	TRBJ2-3	CAWSVGGGSTDTQYF
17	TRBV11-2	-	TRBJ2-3	CASSSLRGQGGTDTQYF
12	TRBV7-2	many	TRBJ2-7	CASRQGAYEQYF
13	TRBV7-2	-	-	CASSFTTISEQYF
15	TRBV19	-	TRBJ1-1	CASLKWGYGNTEAFF
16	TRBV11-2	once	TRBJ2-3	CASSPTGYSSTGTQYF
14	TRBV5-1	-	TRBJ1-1	CASSFRPNHNEQFF
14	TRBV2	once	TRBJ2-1	CASRNEGVFNEQFF
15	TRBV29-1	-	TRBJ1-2	CSVEDDQGARYGYTF
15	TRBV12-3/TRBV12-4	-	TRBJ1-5	CASSVASGVYQPQHF
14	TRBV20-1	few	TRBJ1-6	CSAREGRLSAPLHF
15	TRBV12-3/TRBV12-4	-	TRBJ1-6	CASSLAPGSNSPLHF
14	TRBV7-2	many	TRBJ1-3	CASSFPASGNTIYF
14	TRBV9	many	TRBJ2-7	CASSVTGSSYEQYF
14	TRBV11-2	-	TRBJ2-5	CASSYQGSLETQYF
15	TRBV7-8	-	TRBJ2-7	CASSSPGQDLYEQYF
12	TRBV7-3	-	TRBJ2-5	CASSATGETQYF
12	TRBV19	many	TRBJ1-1	CASMDMNTEAFF
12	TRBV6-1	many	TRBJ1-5	CANRQPNQPQHF
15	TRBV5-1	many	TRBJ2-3	CASSRLAGVADTQYF
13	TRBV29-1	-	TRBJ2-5	CSVGDTGVETQYF
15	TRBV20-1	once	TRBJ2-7	CSARETGAGPYEQYF
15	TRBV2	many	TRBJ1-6	CAKGQGPLYNSPLHF
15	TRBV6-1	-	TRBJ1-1	CASLAGNMGNTEAFF
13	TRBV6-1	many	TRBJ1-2	CASRVGQSAGYTF
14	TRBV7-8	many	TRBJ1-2	CASSPEGGAAGYTF